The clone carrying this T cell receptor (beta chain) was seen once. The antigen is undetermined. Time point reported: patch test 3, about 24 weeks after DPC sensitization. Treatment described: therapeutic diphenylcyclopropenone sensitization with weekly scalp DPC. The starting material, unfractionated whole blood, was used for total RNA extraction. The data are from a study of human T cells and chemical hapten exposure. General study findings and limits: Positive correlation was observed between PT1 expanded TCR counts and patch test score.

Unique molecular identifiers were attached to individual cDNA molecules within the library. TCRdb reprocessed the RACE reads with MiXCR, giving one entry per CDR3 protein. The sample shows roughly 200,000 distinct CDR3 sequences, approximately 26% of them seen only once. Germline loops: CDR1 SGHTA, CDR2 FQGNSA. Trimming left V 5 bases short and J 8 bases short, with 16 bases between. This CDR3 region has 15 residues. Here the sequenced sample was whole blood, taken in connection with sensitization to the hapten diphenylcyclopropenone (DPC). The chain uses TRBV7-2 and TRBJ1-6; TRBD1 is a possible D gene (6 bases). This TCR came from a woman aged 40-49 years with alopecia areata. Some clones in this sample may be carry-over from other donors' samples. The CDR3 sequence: CASSERGGGHSPLHF. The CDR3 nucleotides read TGTGCCAGCAGCGAAAGAGGGGGAGGTCATTCACCCCTCCACTTT.